This is a list of T cell receptor beta chains from one sample in a study of T cell changes during pregnancy in multiple sclerosis. The repertoire was sequenced with immunoSEQ multiplex PCR; TCRdb's copy has only in-frame clones and lacks some. The profile shows tens of thousands of clones, 90% to 95% of them singletons. The input for sequencing was peripheral blood, taken in the third trimester of pregnancy. The receptors were gathered from a female donor in good health, enrolled as a control in a pregnancy study. CDR3s include the opening cysteine and the closing phenylalanine or tryptophan. Fields, in order: J gene, V gene, clone size, D gene, CDR3 DNA, CDR3 protein. The D gene is left open where the match is weak. Rows give clone size only sometimes, using once, few, many, or a class for an expanded clone.

J: TRBJ2-4
V: TRBV15
size: .
D: TRBD2
DNA: TGTGCCACCAGCAGAGAGGGGGGGGGAGTAGCGGGTACCAAAAACATTCAGTACTTC
CDR3: CATSREGGGVAGTKNIQYF

J: TRBJ2-5
V: TRBV28
size: .
D: .
DNA: TGTGCCAGCAAGGAGGACCGGAGAGAGACCCAGTACTTC
CDR3: CASKEDRRETQYF

J: TRBJ2-7
V: TRBV18
size: .
D: TRBD1
DNA: TGTGCCAGCTCACCCGGACAGGATTCTCCTCAGTACTTC
CDR3: CASSPGQDSPQYF

J: TRBJ2-1
V: TRBV11-2
size: .
D: .
DNA: TGTGCCAGCAGCTTAGTCAGGGGCCGAGGGAATGAGCAGTTCTTC
CDR3: CASSLVRGRGNEQFF

J: TRBJ1-1
V: TRBV6-5
size: .
D: .
DNA: TGTGCCAGCAAAGAGAATATGAACACTGAAGCTTTCTTT
CDR3: CASKENMNTEAFF

J: TRBJ1-6
V: TRBV7-9
size: .
D: TRBD1
DNA: TGTGCCAGCAACACGGACAGGGGGATTGGTGGTAATTCACCCCTCCACTTT
CDR3: CASNTDRGIGGNSPLHF

J: TRBJ1-5
V: TRBV7-9
size: .
D: TRBD1
DNA: TGTGCCAGCAGCTTAGTTCGCAGGGGGTCCAATCAGCCCCAGCATTTT
CDR3: CASSLVRRGSNQPQHF

J: TRBJ2-7
V: TRBV29-1
size: once
D: .
DNA: TGCAGCGTGGCAGGCTTACCCTTACACCTATACTACGAGCAGTACTTC
CDR3: CSVAGLPLHLYYEQYF

J: TRBJ2-3
V: TRBV6-9
size: .
D: TRBD2
DNA: TGTGCCAGCAGTTATTCGAGACTAGCAAGAGATACGCAGTATTTT
CDR3: CASSYSRLARDTQYF

J: TRBJ2-7
V: TRBV27
size: .
D: TRBD2
DNA: TGTGCCAGCACCACATCTAGCGGGAGGTTCTACGAGCAGTACTTC
CDR3: CASTTSSGRFYEQYF

J: TRBJ2-7
V: TRBV27
size: .
D: .
DNA: TGTGCCAGCAGTTTGGAATCTAGGCGAAACTACGAGCAGTACTTC
CDR3: CASSLESRRNYEQYF

J: TRBJ2-2
V: TRBV14
size: .
D: .
DNA: TGTGCCAGCAGGCCCCAGGGTCGGCAAGAGCTGTTTTTT
CDR3: CASRPQGRQELFF

J: TRBJ1-1
V: TRBV2
size: .
D: TRBD1
DNA: TGTGCCAGCACCGAAACAGGGGCGAACACTGAAGCTTTCTTT
CDR3: CASTETGANTEAFF

J: TRBJ2-1
V: TRBV13
size: .
D: .
DNA: TGTGCCAGCAGCTCGGACCCCGCGGGACCCTACAATGAGCAGTTCTTC
CDR3: CASSSDPAGPYNEQFF

J: TRBJ1-6
V: TRBV19
size: few
D: TRBD1
DNA: TGTGCCAGTAGTAGGGACAGGTATTCACCCCTCCACTTT
CDR3: CASSRDRYSPLHF

J: TRBJ2-3
V: TRBV2
size: .
D: TRBD2
DNA: TGTGCCAGCAGGACTCCCCGGGGGCGGGGGGGCACAGATACGCAGTATTTT
CDR3: CASRTPRGRGGTDTQYF

J: TRBJ2-5
V: TRBV5-8
size: .
D: TRBD1
DNA: TGTGCCAGCAGCTTGGGGACAGGGCTGCAGGAGACCCAGTACTTC
CDR3: CASSLGTGLQETQYF

J: TRBJ2-5
V: TRBV29-1
size: .
D: .
DNA: TGCAGCGTTGAAGATTGGCAGGGGGAGACCCAGTACTTC
CDR3: CSVEDWQGETQYF

J: TRBJ1-5
V: TRBV5-1
size: .
D: TRBD1
DNA: TGCGCCAGCAGCTCCGACAGGGCGCATCAGCCCCAGCATTTT
CDR3: CASSSDRAHQPQHF

J: TRBJ1-1
V: TRBV11-2
size: .
D: .
DNA: TGTGCCAGCAGCTTAGGGGCAGCGAACACTGAAGCTTTCTTT
CDR3: CASSLGAANTEAFF

J: TRBJ1-1
V: TRBV7-9
size: .
D: .
DNA: TGTGCCAGCAGCTCTACGCAGGGAAACACTGAAGCTTTCTTT
CDR3: CASSSTQGNTEAFF

J: TRBJ2-3
V: TRBV15
size: .
D: .
DNA: TGTGCCACCAGCAGAGAAGGGACAACTATCACAGATACGCAGTATTTT
CDR3: CATSREGTTITDTQYF

J: TRBJ1-2
V: TRBV5-1
size: .
D: .
DNA: TGCGCCAGCAGCGGACCGGACATCAATGGCTACACCTTC
CDR3: CASSGPDINGYTF

J: TRBJ1-2
V: TRBV7-6
size: .
D: .
DNA: TGTGCCAGCAGCTTAGGAGGGAGCTATGGCTACACCTTC
CDR3: CASSLGGSYGYTF

J: TRBJ1-1
V: TRBV18
size: .
D: .
DNA: TGTGCCAGCTCACCAGATCAAGGAGTGGATGCTTTCTTT
CDR3: CASSPDQGVDAFF

J: TRBJ2-5
V: TRBV7-8
size: .
D: TRBD1
DNA: TGTGCCAGCAGCTTAGAAGTACAACAGGGGGGAGAGACCCAGTACTTC
CDR3: CASSLEVQQGGETQYF

J: TRBJ2-1
V: TRBV27
size: .
D: .
DNA: TGTGCCAGCAGAGGACTATGGGACTACAATGAGCAGTTCTTC
CDR3: CASRGLWDYNEQFF

J: TRBJ2-7
V: TRBV28
size: .
D: TRBD1
DNA: TGTGCCAGCAGCGATCGACCCCCGGACAGGCTTGAGCAGTACTTC
CDR3: CASSDRPPDRLEQYF

J: TRBJ2-6
V: TRBV5-4
size: .
D: .
DNA: TGTGCCAGCAGTTTTCCCGGGTTGAGGGTAAGGAGTGGGGCCAACGTCCTGACTTTC
CDR3: CASSFPGLRVRSGANVLTF

J: TRBJ2-2
V: TRBV11-2
size: .
D: TRBD2
DNA: TGTGCCAGCAGCTTAGAGGCGGGGGGAACCGGGGAGCTGTTTTTT
CDR3: CASSLEAGGTGELFF

J: TRBJ2-7
V: TRBV5-1
size: .
D: .
DNA: TGCGCCAGCAGGCTTGGGGGGTCGGGCTACGAGCAGTACTTC
CDR3: CASRLGGSGYEQYF

J: TRBJ1-1
V: TRBV10-1
size: .
D: .
DNA: TGCGCCAGCAGTGAGAGGGGCATCACTGAAGCTTTCTTT
CDR3: CASSERGITEAFF

J: TRBJ1-1
V: TRBV9
size: few
D: .
DNA: TGTGCCAGCAGCGTAGCCCGGAAGACAGAAGCTTTCTTT
CDR3: CASSVARKTEAFF

J: TRBJ2-1
V: TRBV9
size: .
D: TRBD2
DNA: TGTGCCAGCAGCGTAGAAGTCGGGCTAGCGGGCTTCAATGAGCAGTTCTTC
CDR3: CASSVEVGLAGFNEQFF

J: TRBJ1-1
V: TRBV11-2
size: .
D: .
DNA: TGTGCCAGCAGCCCTACAGAGAACACTGAAGCTTTCTTT
CDR3: CASSPTENTEAFF

J: TRBJ2-7
V: TRBV28
size: .
D: .
DNA: TGTGCCAGCAAGGTAGGAGAGGGAGAGCAGTACTTC
CDR3: CASKVGEGEQYF

J: TRBJ2-1
V: TRBV7-9
size: .
D: .
DNA: TGTGCCAGCAGCGTTGGTCCGGGCTACAATGAGCAGTTCTTC
CDR3: CASSVGPGYNEQFF

J: TRBJ2-1
V: TRBV19
size: .
D: TRBD2
DNA: TGTGCCAGTAGTACGGTCCTAGCGGGCAACAATGAGCAGTTCTTC
CDR3: CASSTVLAGNNEQFF

J: TRBJ2-3
V: TRBV7-9
size: .
D: .
DNA: TGTGCCAGCAGGGGGCTAGATACGCAGTATTTT
CDR3: CASRGLDTQYF

J: TRBJ2-3
V: TRBV4-1
size: .
D: TRBD2
DNA: TGCGCCAGCAGCCAAGATGGACCCAGACTAGCGGGAGTCGATACGCAGTATTTT
CDR3: CASSQDGPRLAGVDTQYF

J: TRBJ1-2
V: TRBV7-3
size: once
D: TRBD1
DNA: TGTGCCAGCAGCCCGACCGGACAGGCGAACTATGGCTACACCTTC
CDR3: CASSPTGQANYGYTF

J: TRBJ2-2
V: TRBV28
size: .
D: TRBD1
DNA: TGTGCCAGCAGTTTCAGGGGGCGAGAGAACACCGGGGAGCTGTTTTTT
CDR3: CASSFRGRENTGELFF

J: TRBJ1-2
V: TRBV6-5
size: once
D: .
DNA: TGTGCCAGCAGTTACTACAGCGAGGGTGGCTACACCTTC
CDR3: CASSYYSEGGYTF

J: TRBJ1-2
V: TRBV29-1
size: .
D: .
DNA: TGCAGCGTTGAATCAGGATATGGCTACACCTTC
CDR3: CSVESGYGYTF

J: TRBJ2-7
V: TRBV5-1
size: .
D: .
DNA: TGCGCCAGCAGCTTGATAACGGGGGAGCAGTACTTC
CDR3: CASSLITGEQYF

J: TRBJ1-2
V: TRBV27
size: .
D: TRBD1
DNA: TGTGCCAGCAGTCTTACATACGGACAGGGATCGGGCTATGGCTACACCTTC
CDR3: CASSLTYGQGSGYGYTF

J: TRBJ1-3
V: TRBV15
size: .
D: .
DNA: TGTGCCACCAGCAGAGATCTCGACAGAGCTGGAAACACCATATATTTT
CDR3: CATSRDLDRAGNTIYF

J: TRBJ1-1
V: TRBV30
size: .
D: .
DNA: TGTGCCTGGACCGTCCCAGGGTCGCGGTCTGAAGCTTTCTTT
CDR3: CAWTVPGSRSEAFF

J: TRBJ2-7
V: TRBV27
size: .
D: .
DNA: TGTGCCAGCAGTTTACTCCCTCTGGTGGCCCACGAGCAGTACTTC
CDR3: CASSLLPLVAHEQYF

J: TRBJ1-2
V: TRBV2
size: few
D: .
DNA: TGTGCCAGCGGTTTAACAAGGGGCTATGGCTACACCTTC
CDR3: CASGLTRGYGYTF

J: TRBJ1-2
V: TRBV5-4
size: .
D: .
DNA: TGTGCCAGCAGCTTCGGCTCTGGGACGGGACTTTATGGCTACACCTTC
CDR3: CASSFGSGTGLYGYTF

J: TRBJ2-5
V: TRBV2
size: .
D: TRBD2
DNA: TGTGCCAGCCCCCCTGGCCTAGCGGGAGAGGCGGAGACCCAGTACTTC
CDR3: CASPPGLAGEAETQYF

J: TRBJ2-5
V: TRBV12-2
size: .
D: .
DNA: TGTGCAAGTCGCTCGGGACTAGCGGGGCAAGAGACCCAGTACTTC
CDR3: CASRSGLAGQETQYF

J: TRBJ1-2
V: TRBV5-6
size: .
D: TRBD1
DNA: TGTGCCAGCAGAAGTGACAGGGGCTATGGCTACACCTTC
CDR3: CASRSDRGYGYTF

J: TRBJ2-1
V: TRBV5-4
size: .
D: TRBD2
DNA: TGTGCCAGCAGCTTGACTAGCGGACGGGATGAGCAGTTCTTC
CDR3: CASSLTSGRDEQFF